Below, 25 T cell receptor beta chains from the same sample are listed, as sequenced in a study of Tregs in tolerant kidney transplant recipients. FACS sorting followed an approximately 6-day coculture of CFSE-labeled recipient PBMCs with irradiated graft donor PBMCs. Libraries were prepared by immunoSEQ multiplex PCR; TCRdb keeps only in-frame clonotypes and omits some of them. The sample has 2,600 or so clones. No antigens are known for them. Sample: CD8+ T cells from blood cultured with allogeneic cells, taken before the transplant. The receptors stem from a human patient who received a combined kidney and bone marrow transplant.

About this clone itself: The read falls 3 residues short of the CDR3 end, and the missing part is taken from the germline J gene. The chain has TRBV20-1 and TRBJ2-7; 8 nucleotides agree with TRBD1. CDR1 is DFQATT, CDR2 SNEGSKA, per germline (reference sequence). The CDR3 length is 14 residues. V shed 3 bases and J 4 bases; nucleotides not matched to a gene: 8. The CDR3 sequence: CSASIGQGIYEQYF. Incomplete CDR3 DNA: TGCAGTGCTAGTATCGGACAGGGTATTTACGAG.

Regarding this clone: The observed sequence ends 3 residues before the CDR3 terminus, with the missing tail filled in from the germline J gene. The chain is built from TRBV7-6 and TRBJ2-7; 8 nucleotides line up with TRBD1. The germline V gene has CDR1 SGHVS and CDR2 FNYEAQ. The junction had 6 bases not matched to a gene; V was cut back by 5 bases and J by 0 bases. The CDR3 length is 15 residues. CDR3 protein: CASSAGTGRSYEQYF. The sequenced CDR3 bases are TGTGCCAGCAGCGCCGGGACAGGTCGCTCCTACGAG.

To note about this clone: Sequencing ends 3 residues short of the CDR3 end; the germline J gene provides the rest. This rearrangement joins TRBV2 to TRBJ1-2; D unclear. CDR3 length: 15 amino acids. Germline V gives CDR1 SNHLY, CDR2 FYNNEI. Trimming shortened V by 2 bases and J by 4 bases, and 14 bases separated the two germline ends. CDR3 protein: CASSEFRDRGYGYTF. The CDR3 bases that were read are TGTGCCAGCAGTGAATTCAGAGACCGGGGCTATGGC.

Remarks on this clone: The CDR3 is cut off 3 residues early in the read; its end comes from the germline J gene. V usage is TRBV4-1 and J usage is TRBJ2-3, with 11 bases aligning to TRBD2. CDR1 is MGHRA and CDR2 is YSYEKL in the germline V gene. The CDR3 is 16 amino acids. After removal of 4 bases from V and 5 bases from J, the junction contained 8 bases not matched to a gene. Partial CDR3 DNA: TGCGCCAGCAGCCCCCAACTAGCGGGGGTGGTAGATACG. Translated: CASSPQLAGVVDT. The CDR3 in its entirety is CASSPQLAGVVDTQYF.

This CDR3 is CASSLWDSSTDTQYF. CDR3 bases read: TGTGCCAGCAGCTTATGGGACAGTAGCACAGATACG. The rearrangement uses TRBV11-2 and TRBJ2-3, with 7 nucleotides matching TRBD1. Sequencing ends 3 residues short of the CDR3 end; the germline J gene provides the rest. The CDR3 runs 15 residues. Per germline, CDR1 SGHAT and CDR2 FQNNGV. The junction had 2 bases not matched to a gene; V was cut back by 2 bases and J by 0 bases.

Note on this clone: The read ends 3 residues early relative to the CDR3; the germline J gene fills the gap. V and J are TRBV30 and TRBJ1-1; the D is unclear. This CDR3 is 13 amino acids long. Germline CDR1 reads GTSNPN; CDR2 reads SVGIG (reference sequence). The CDR3 here is CAWSRTSLDTAFF. CDR3 bases read: TGTGCCTGGAGTCGGACTAGTCTAGATACG.

The CDR3 protein is CASSAESPLDGYTF. The covered CDR3 bases are TGTGCCAGCAGCGCAGAATCACCTCTGGATGGC. The chain combines TRBV11-2 with TRBJ1-2; D is unresolved. With the read ending 3 residues before the CDR3 end, the germline J gene is used to fill in that end. The germline CDR1 and CDR2 sequences are SGHAT and FQNNGV. With 5 bases removed from V and 6 bases from J, the gap between germline ends came to 16 bases. The CDR3 contains 14 residues.

Comments on this clone: The DNA ends 3 residues before the CDR3 does, and the rest of the CDR3 is filled in from the germline J gene. The chain combines TRBV20-1 with TRBJ2-7, with D tentatively TRBD2 (6 bases). The V end lost 6 bases, the J end lost 4 bases, and 13 bases lay between the germline ends. This CDR3 is built from 12 residues. Germline V gene sequence: CDR1 DFQATT, CDR2 SNEGSKA (reference sequence). CDR3: CSARDFQYEQYF. Partial CDR3 DNA: TGCAGTGCGAGGGACTTCCAATACGAG.

Frequency places this clone as medium-sized. A read error may account for a junction end that differs from germline. With the read ending 3 residues before the CDR3 end, the germline J gene is used to fill in that end. V is TRBV4-1 and J is TRBJ2-2; 8 bases align to TRBD1. The germline V gene has CDR1 MGHRA and CDR2 YSYEKL. The CDR3 contains 15 residues. The CDR3 region is CASRSGTGNTGELFF. CDR3 bases read: TGCGCTAGCAGATCCGGGACAGGGAACACCGGGGAG.

Measured by frequency, this clone is medium-sized (0.01 to 0.1%). The DNA ends 3 residues before the CDR3 does, and the rest of the CDR3 is filled in from the germline J gene. The chain couples TRBV19 to TRBJ2-1, with a possible D match to TRBD1 (5 bases). The CDR3 runs 13 residues. From germline, CDR1 is LNHDA and CDR2 SQIVND (reference sequence). Trimming shortened V by 4 bases and J by 4 bases, and 8 bases separated the two germline ends. The sequenced CDR3 bases are TGTGCCAGTAGTAGTTCAGGGTACAATGAG. Protein sequence: CASSSSGYNE. The whole CDR3 sequence is CASSSSGYNEQFF.

Note on this clone: The read falls 3 residues short of the CDR3 end, and the missing part is taken from the germline J gene. The chain joins TRBV7-2 to TRBJ2-7; the D gene is possibly TRBD2 (6 bases). The CDR3 consists of 15 residues. Deletions cut 4 bases from V and 3 bases from J, with 16 bases between. Germline values: CDR1 SGHTA, CDR2 FQGNSA. The part of the CDR3 DNA that was read is TGTGCCAGCAGCTCAGGACTGAGCGGGTTCTACGAG. Translation gives CASSSGLSGFYE. The entire CDR3 reads CASSSGLSGFYEQYF. The full variable domain, in which reference TRBV7-2 and TRBJ2-7 provide the parts outside the CDR3, is GAGVSQSPSNKVTEKGKDVELRCDPISGHTALYWYRQSLGQGLEFLIYFQGNSAPDKSGLPSDRFSAERTGGSVSTLTIQRTQQEDSAVYLCASSSGLSGFYEQYFGPGTRLTVT.

Turning to this clone: The sequenced fragment ends 3 residues before the CDR3 boundary, so the rest is inferred from the germline J gene. The rearrangement links TRBV27 to TRBJ1-6, with a possible D match to TRBD1 (5 bases). The CDR3 runs 14 residues. The V and J ends lost 0 bases and 9 bases respectively, with 9 bases between them. CDR1 and CDR2 (germline): MNHEY, SMNVEV (reference sequence). The covered CDR3 bases are TGTGCCAGCAGTTTATCCAGGGTTAGTTCACCC. It codes for CASSLSRVSSP. The CDR3 in full is CASSLSRVSSPLHF.

Points on this clone: The sequence runs out 3 residues before the end of the CDR3; the remainder is reconstructed from the germline J gene. The chain is built from TRBV13 and TRBJ2-1; possible D gene TRBD1, 5 bases. Trimming removed 2 bases at V and 3 bases at J, with 5 bases between. This CDR3 is 13 amino acids long. Germline CDR1 is PRHDT and CDR2 is FYEKMQ (reference sequence). The CDR3 DNA, read in part, is TGTGCCAGCAGCTTACAGGGCTACAATGAG. It translates to CASSLQGYNE. The whole CDR3 sequence reads CASSLQGYNEQFF.

A note on this clone: The CDR3 extends 3 residues past the end of the read, so its final part is completed from the germline J gene. This chain links TRBV29-1 with TRBJ2-3; D remains unclear. The germline CDR1 and CDR2 sequences are SQVTM and ANQGSEA. This CDR3 has 11 amino acids. The ends were cut back, 8 bases at V and 4 bases at J, with 10 bases in the middle. CDR3 region: CSPWPADTQYF. Incomplete CDR3 DNA: TGCAGCCCTTGGCCCGCAGATACG.

This clone is medium-sized by frequency. The CDR3 end lies 3 residues beyond the end of the read and is filled in from the germline J gene. The chain recombines TRBV12-3 or TRBV12-4 with TRBJ2-7; 8 bases line up with TRBD2. V gave up 6 bases and J gave up 3 bases; unmatched junction bases: 7. CDR3 length: 14 residues. CDR3 DNA, as far as it was read: TGTGCCAGCAGAGAATCCGGGACTAGCTACGAG. Translating gives CASRESGTSYE. The full CDR3 protein reads CASRESGTSYEQYF.

Concerning this clone itself: Read data end 3 residues before the CDR3 end; the end is taken from the germline J gene. The chain is built from TRBV9 and TRBJ2-1, with 10 bases matching TRBD2. Losses at the gene ends were 1 base for V and 4 bases for J; bases not matched to a gene: 2. CDR1 is SGDLS, CDR2 YYNGEE, per germline. The CDR3 length is 15 residues. The DNA read from the CDR3 is TGTGCCAGCAGCGTAAGCGGGGGGGGTTACAATGAG. Residues: CASSVSGGGYNE. In full, the CDR3 is CASSVSGGGYNEQFF. The whole variable domain, remainder taken from reference TRBV9 and TRBJ2-1, is DSGVTQTPKHLITATGQRVTLRCSPRSGDLSVYWYQQSLDQGLQFLIQYYNGEERAKGNILERFSAQQFPDLHSELNLSSLELGDSALYFCASSVSGGGYNEQFFGPGTRLTVL.

According to its frequency, this clone is medium-sized. Coverage ceases 3 residues before the CDR3 finishes, and the germline J gene fills in the end. V gene TRBV28 combines with J gene TRBJ1-2; no firm D call. Deletions cut 5 bases from V and 0 bases from J, with 16 bases between. In germline, CDR1 is MDHEN, CDR2 SYDVKM. The CDR3 is 16 amino acids. The sequenced part of the CDR3 DNA is TGTGCCAGCAGTCCCCCATCGACACGATCTAACTATGGC. It translates to CASSPPSTRSNYG. The CDR3, in full, reads CASSPPSTRSNYGYTF.

Frequency places this clone as medium-sized. This CDR3 is CASSLVLAGYNEQFF. The CDR3 DNA, read in part, is TGTGCCAGCAGTTTAGTCCTAGCGGGGTACAATGAG. The chain recombines TRBV28 with TRBJ2-1; 9 bases align to TRBD2. The read terminates 3 residues ahead of where the CDR3 ends, so the germline J gene completes it. Losses at the gene ends were 2 bases for V and 4 bases for J; bases not matched to a gene: 3. Germline V gene lookup returns CDR1 MDHEN and CDR2 SYDVKM. The CDR3 has 15 residues.

This clone is classed as medium-sized by frequency. The CDR3 is cut off 3 residues early in the read; its end comes from the germline J gene. The chain employs TRBV2 and TRBJ2-3; possible D gene TRBD1, 6 bases. Per the germline V gene, CDR1 is SNHLY and CDR2 is FYNNEI. The CDR3 length is 14 residues. Trimming removed 8 bases at V and 1 base at J, with 13 bases between. The sequenced part of the CDR3 DNA is TGTGCCAGCCCGACAGGCTTCGGCACAGATACG. Amino acids: CASPTGFGTDT. The complete CDR3 reads CASPTGFGTDTQYF.

Comments on this clone: The read gets to within 3 residues of the CDR3 end, and the germline J gene fills in the rest. The chain is built from TRBV6-1 and TRBJ2-7; 8 nucleotides agree with TRBD1. The V gene's germline CDR1 is MNHNS and CDR2 SASEGT. This CDR3 contains 15 residues. V gave up 1 base and J gave up 6 bases; unmatched junction bases: 8. CDR3 DNA, as far as it was read: TGTGCCAGCAGTGAAGGTGGTGACAGGGGCTGCGAG. This translates into CASSEGGDRGCE. The CDR3 in full is CASSEGGDRGCEQYF.

Worth noting for this clone: Read data end 3 residues before the CDR3 end; the end is taken from the germline J gene. The rearrangement uses TRBV19 and TRBJ2-7; 8 bases line up with TRBD1. The junction had 3 bases not matched to a gene; V was cut back by 3 bases and J by 2 bases. Germline CDR1 is LNHDA and CDR2 is SQIVND (reference sequence). This CDR3 contains 14 residues. The sequenced part of the CDR3 DNA is TGTGCCAGTAGTATCGGGACAGGACCCTACGAG. This codes for CASSIGTGPYE. In full, the CDR3 is CASSIGTGPYEQYF.

A word on this clone: The read is 3 residues too short to cover the CDR3 end, so that end is filled in from the germline J gene. The chain combines TRBV19 with TRBJ2-7; the D gene is possibly TRBD2 (6 bases). This CDR3 is built from 15 residues. Trimming stripped 5 bases from V and 6 bases from J, with 20 bases between. Germline CDR1 and CDR2: LNHDA and SQIVND (reference sequence). The sequenced part of the CDR3 DNA is TGTGCCAGTAGTTCCCGGGACTTCGGGCGCCGCGAG. Protein sequence: CASSSRDFGRRE. The whole CDR3 protein is CASSSRDFGRREQYF.

Worth noting for this clone: The sequenced fragment ends 3 residues before the CDR3 boundary, so the rest is inferred from the germline J gene. The chain joins TRBV7-6 to TRBJ2-3, with TRBD2 matching 7 bases. Germline V lookup: CDR1 SGHVS, CDR2 FNYEAQ. With 5 bases clipped from V and 2 bases from J, the junction kept 10 bases outside the gene matches. The CDR3 is 16 amino acids. The sequenced part of the CDR3 DNA is TGTGCCAGCAGCATGGCAGGGAGGGCTTACACAGATACG. Translating gives CASSMAGRAYTDT. The whole CDR3 is CASSMAGRAYTDTQYF.

Comment on this clone: The read ends 3 residues shy of where the CDR3 ends; the end is completed using the germline J gene. The rearrangement joins TRBV5-6 to TRBJ2-7; the match to TRBD2 covers 9 bases. CDR3 length: 14 residues. V trimming: 4 bases; J trimming: 3 bases; junction bases outside the gene matches: 5. Germline CDR1 SGHDT, CDR2 YYEEEE. This chain's CDR3 is CASSLTSGYYEQYF. Partial CDR3 DNA: TGTGCCAGCAGCCTGACTAGCGGATACTACGAG.

Worth noting for this clone: Read data end 3 residues before the CDR3 end; the end is taken from the germline J gene. This chain connects TRBV13 to TRBJ2-1, with 8 bases identical to TRBD2. The germline gives CDR1 PRHDT, CDR2 FYEKMQ (reference sequence). J was trimmed by 3 bases and V by 5 bases; bases with no gene match: 9. This CDR3 contains 16 residues. CDR3 bases read: TGTGCCAGCAGCGAACCACTAGCGGAAGTCTACAATGAG. Its translation is CASSEPLAEVYNE. The full CDR3 protein reads CASSEPLAEVYNEQFF.